The entry below gives a single TCR beta chain sequence along with its context. The specificity of this receptor is unknown. Base-call qualities are not available, and no considerably larger clone is one nucleotide away. This specimen belongs to a study of control samples from healthy donors and cancer patients (TCRdb year 2020). The library was obtained by the immunoSEQ multiplex PCR assay. TCRdb provides this immuneACCESS table in a form limited to in-frame rearrangements. Some clones are lacking; in checked studies, under half of them reflect an unresolved V gene, and why the rest are absent is not known. This sample gives approximately 100,000 clones in total; approximately 86% of them show up just once. The ten most abundant clones make up 12% to 15% of the sample. Its CDR3 holds 17 amino acids, cysteine through phenylalanine. The sequence is cut down to CDR3 DNA, 51 bases in frame from base 1. The germline V gene provides CDR1 LGHNT and CDR2 FRNRAP. Trimmed from V: 5 bases; trimmed from J: 2 bases; junction bases lacking a gene match: 14.

The TCR sequence derives from a man aged 25-45 years in good health. The V and J segments used are TRBV12-5 and TRBJ1-1, and 7 junctional nucleotides match TRBD1. Sequencing was performed on blood. The CDR3 sequence is CASGKQGQADGNTEAFF. The bases read TGTGCTAGTGGTAAACAAGGACAGGCGGACGGCAACACTGAAGCTTTCTTT.